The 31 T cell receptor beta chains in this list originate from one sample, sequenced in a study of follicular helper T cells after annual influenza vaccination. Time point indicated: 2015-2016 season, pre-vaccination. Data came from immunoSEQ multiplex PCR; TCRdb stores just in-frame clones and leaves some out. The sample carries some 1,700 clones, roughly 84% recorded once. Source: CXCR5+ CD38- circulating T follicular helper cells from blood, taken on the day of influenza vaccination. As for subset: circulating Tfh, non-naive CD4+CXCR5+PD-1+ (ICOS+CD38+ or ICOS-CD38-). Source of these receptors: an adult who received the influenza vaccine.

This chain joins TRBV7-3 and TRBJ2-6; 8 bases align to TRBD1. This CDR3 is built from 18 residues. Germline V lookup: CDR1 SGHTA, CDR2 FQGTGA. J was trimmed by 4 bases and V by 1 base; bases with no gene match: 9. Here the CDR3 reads CASSLKSPQGAGANVLTF. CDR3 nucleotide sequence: TGTGCCAGCAGCTTAAAGTCACCCCAGGGGGCGGGGGCCAACGTCCTGACTTTC.

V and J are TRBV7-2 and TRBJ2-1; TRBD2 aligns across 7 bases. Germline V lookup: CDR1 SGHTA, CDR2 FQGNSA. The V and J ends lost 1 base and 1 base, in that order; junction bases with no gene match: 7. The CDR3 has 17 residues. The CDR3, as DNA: TGTGCCAGCAGCTTAGAGAGTAGCGGGTTTTCCTACAATGAGCAGTTCTTC. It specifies CASSLESSGFSYNEQFF. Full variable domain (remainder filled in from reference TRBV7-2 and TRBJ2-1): GAGVSQSPSNKVTEKGKDVELRCDPISGHTALYWYRQSLGQGLEFLIYFQGNSAPDKSGLPSDRFSAERTGGSVSTLTIQRTQQEDSAVYLCASSLESSGFSYNEQFFGPGTRLTVL.

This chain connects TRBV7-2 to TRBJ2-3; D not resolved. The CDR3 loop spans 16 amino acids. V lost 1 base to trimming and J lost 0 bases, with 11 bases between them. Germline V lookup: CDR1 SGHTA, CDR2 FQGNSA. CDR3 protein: CASSLGRQPSTDTQYF. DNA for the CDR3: TGTGCCAGCAGCTTAGGTAGGCAGCCCAGCACAGATACGCAGTATTTT.

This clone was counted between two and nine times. CDR3 loop: CASGLAGAASSPLHF. The CDR3 DNA is TGTGCTAGTGGTTTGGCCGGGGCGGCGAGTTCACCCCTCCACTTT. This chain connects TRBV12-5 to TRBJ1-6, with a tentative D call TRBD1 (5 bases). The ends were cut back, 1 base at V and 9 bases at J, with 13 bases in the middle. The CDR3 sequence is 15 residues long. CDR1 and CDR2 from the germline V gene are LGHNT and FRNRAP.

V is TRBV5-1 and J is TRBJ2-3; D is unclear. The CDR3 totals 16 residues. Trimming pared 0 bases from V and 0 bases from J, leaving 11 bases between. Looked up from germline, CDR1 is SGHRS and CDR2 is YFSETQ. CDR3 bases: TGCGCCAGCAGCTTGGCGATGACAACTAGCACAGATACGCAGTATTTT. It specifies CASSLAMTTSTDTQYF.

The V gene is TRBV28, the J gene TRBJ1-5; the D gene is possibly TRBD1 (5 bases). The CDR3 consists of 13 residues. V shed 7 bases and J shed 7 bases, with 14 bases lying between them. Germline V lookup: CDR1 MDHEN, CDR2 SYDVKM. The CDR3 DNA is TGTGCCAGCAAACTGGGGGGTACCCAGCCCCAGCATTTT. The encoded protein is CASKLGGTQPQHF.

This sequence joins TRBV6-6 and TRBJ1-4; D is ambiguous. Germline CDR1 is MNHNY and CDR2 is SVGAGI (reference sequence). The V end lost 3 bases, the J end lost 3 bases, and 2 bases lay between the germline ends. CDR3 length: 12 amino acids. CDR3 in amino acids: CASSYSNEKLFF. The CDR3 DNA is TGTGCCAGCAGTTATTCTAATGAAAAACTGTTTTTT.

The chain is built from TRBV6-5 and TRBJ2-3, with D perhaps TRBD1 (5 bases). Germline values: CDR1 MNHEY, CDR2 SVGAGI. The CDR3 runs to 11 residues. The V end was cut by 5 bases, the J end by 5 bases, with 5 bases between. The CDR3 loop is CASSDRDTQYF. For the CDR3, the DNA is TGTGCCAGCAGTGACAGAGATACGCAGTATTTT.

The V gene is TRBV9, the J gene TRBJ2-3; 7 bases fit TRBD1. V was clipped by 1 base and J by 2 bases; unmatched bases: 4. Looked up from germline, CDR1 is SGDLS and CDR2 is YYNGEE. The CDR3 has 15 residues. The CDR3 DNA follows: TGTGCCAGCAGCGTAAGTCAGGGGGTCACAGATACGCAGTATTTT. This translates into CASSVSQGVTDTQYF.

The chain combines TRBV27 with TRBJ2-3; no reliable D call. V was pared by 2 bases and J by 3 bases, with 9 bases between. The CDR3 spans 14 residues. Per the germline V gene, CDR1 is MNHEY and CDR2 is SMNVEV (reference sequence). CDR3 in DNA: TGTGCCAGCAGTTTAAGGCTGAATACAGATACGCAGTATTTT. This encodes CASSLRLNTDTQYF.

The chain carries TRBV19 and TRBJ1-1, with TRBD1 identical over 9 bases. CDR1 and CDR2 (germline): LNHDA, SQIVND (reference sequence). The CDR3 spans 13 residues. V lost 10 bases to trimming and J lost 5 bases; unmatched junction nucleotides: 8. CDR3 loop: CATTGQGGTEAFF. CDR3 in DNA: TGTGCCACCACGGGACAGGGAGGAACTGAAGCTTTCTTT.

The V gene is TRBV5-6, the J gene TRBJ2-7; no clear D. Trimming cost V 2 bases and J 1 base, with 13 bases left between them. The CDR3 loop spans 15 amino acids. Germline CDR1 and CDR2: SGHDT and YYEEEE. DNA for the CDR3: TGTGCCAGCAGCTTCAGTCCGCAGGAATCCTACGAGCAGTACTTC. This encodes CASSFSPQESYEQYF.

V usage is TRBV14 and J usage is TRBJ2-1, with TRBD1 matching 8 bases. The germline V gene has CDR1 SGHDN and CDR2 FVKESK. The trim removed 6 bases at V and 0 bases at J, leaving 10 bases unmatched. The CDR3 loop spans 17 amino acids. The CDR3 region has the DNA TGTGCCAGCAGTCCGGGACAGGCCGGCCGCTCCTACAATGAGCAGTTCTTC. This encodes CASSPGQAGRSYNEQFF.

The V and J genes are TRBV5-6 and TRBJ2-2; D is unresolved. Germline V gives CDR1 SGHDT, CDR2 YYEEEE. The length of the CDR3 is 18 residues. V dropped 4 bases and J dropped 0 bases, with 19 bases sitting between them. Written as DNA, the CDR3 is TGTGCCAGCAGCCCGACCCTTGGGGTTCCCGCGAACACCGGGGAGCTGTTTTTT. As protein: CASSPTLGVPANTGELFF.

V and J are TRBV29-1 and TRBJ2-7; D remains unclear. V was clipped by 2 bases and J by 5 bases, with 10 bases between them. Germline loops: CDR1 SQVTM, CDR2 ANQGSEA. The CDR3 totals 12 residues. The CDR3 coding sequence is TGCAGCGTTGAAAGCAGACGGGACGAGCAGTACTTC. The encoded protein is CSVESRRDEQYF.

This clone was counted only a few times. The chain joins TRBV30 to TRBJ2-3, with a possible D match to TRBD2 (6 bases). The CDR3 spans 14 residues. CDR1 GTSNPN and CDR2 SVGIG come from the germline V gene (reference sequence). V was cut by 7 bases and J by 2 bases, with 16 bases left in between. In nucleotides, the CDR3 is TGTGCCTTCACCACGGGAGCTAACACAGATACGCAGTATTTT. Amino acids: CAFTTGANTDTQYF. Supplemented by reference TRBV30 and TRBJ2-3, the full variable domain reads SQTIHQWPATLVQPVGSPLSLECTVEGTSNPNLYWYRQAAGRGLQLLFYSVGIGQISSEVPQNLSASRPQDRQFILSSKKLLLSDSGFYLCAFTTGANTDTQYFGPGTRLTVL.

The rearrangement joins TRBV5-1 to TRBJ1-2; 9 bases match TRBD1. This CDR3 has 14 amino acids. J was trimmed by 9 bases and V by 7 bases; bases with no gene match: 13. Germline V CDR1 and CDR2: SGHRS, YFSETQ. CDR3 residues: CASVLGTGSGSYTF. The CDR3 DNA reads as TGCGCCAGCGTTCTCGGGACAGGGTCAGGAAGCTACACCTTC.

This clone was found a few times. Here the CDR3 reads CASSPQDRGHEQYF. Here the CDR3 DNA reads TGTGCCAGCAGCCCACAAGACAGGGGCCACGAGCAGTACTTC. The chain has TRBV7-6 and TRBJ2-7; TRBD1 aligns across 8 bases. The CDR3 consists of 14 residues. Germline assignment: CDR1 SGHVS and CDR2 FNYEAQ. With V trimmed by 5 bases and J by 5 bases, 8 bases remained unmatched.

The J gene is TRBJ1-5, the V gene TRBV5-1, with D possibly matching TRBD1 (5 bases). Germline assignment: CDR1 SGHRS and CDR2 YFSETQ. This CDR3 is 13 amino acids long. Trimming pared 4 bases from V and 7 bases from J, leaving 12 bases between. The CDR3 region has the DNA TGCGCCAGCAGCCAGCAGGGAGGGCAGCCCCAGCATTTT. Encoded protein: CASSQQGGQPQHF.

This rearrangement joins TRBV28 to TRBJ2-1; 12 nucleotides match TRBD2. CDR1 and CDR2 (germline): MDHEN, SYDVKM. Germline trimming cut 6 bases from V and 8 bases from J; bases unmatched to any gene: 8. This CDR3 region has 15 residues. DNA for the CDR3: TGTGCCAGCAGCTCTAGCGGGGGGGCCCTCGATGAGCAGTTCTTC. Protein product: CASSSSGGALDEQFF.

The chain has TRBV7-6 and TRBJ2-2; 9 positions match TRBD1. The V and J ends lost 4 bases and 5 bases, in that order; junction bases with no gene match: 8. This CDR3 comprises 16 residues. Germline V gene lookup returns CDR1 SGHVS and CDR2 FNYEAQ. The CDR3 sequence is CASSSVQGAGTGELFF. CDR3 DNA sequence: TGTGCCAGCAGCTCTGTACAGGGGGCGGGGACCGGGGAGCTGTTTTTT. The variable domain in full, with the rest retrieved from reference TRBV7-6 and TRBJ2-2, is GAGVSQSPRYKVTKRGQDVALRCDPISGHVSLYWYRQALGQGPEFLTYFNYEAQQDKSGLPNDRFSAERPEGSISTLTIQRTEQRDSAMYRCASSSVQGAGTGELFFGEGSRLTVL.

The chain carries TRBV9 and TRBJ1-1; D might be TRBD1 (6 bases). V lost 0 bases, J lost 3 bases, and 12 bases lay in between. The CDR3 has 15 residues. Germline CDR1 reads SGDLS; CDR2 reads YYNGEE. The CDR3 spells CASSVGAGVDTEAFF. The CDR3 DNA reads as TGTGCCAGCAGCGTAGGTGCAGGGGTGGACACTGAAGCTTTCTTT.

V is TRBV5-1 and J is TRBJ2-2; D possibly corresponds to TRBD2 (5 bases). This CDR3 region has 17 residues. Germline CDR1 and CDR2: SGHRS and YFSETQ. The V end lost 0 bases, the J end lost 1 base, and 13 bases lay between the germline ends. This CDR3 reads CASSLAFASRNTGELFF. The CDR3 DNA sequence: TGCGCCAGCAGCTTGGCCTTCGCTAGCCGGAACACCGGGGAGCTGTTTTTT.

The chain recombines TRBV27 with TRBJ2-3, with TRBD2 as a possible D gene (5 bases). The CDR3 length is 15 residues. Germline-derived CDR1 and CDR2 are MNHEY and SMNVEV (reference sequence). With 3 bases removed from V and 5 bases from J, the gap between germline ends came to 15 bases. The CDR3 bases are TGTGCCAGCAGTTTCCACGTCACTGCGGGAGATACGCAGTATTTT. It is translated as CASSFHVTAGDTQYF.

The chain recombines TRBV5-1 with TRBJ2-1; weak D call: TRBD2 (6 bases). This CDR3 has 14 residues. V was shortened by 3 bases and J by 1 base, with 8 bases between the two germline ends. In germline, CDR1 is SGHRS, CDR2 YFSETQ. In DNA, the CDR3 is TGCGCCAGCAGCTGGACTAAGTCCTACAATGAGCAGTTCTTC. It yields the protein CASSWTKSYNEQFF.

As DNA, the CDR3 is TGTGCCAGCAGTTTACTTTCCGCAGGGGCAGATACGCAGTATTTT. Its translation: CASSLLSAGADTQYF. The chain employs TRBV28 and TRBJ2-3, with TRBD1 as a possible D gene (6 bases). The V gene lost 2 bases and the J gene lost 4 bases, with 13 bases spanning the gap. Germline assignment: CDR1 MDHEN and CDR2 SYDVKM. The CDR3 is 15 amino acids.

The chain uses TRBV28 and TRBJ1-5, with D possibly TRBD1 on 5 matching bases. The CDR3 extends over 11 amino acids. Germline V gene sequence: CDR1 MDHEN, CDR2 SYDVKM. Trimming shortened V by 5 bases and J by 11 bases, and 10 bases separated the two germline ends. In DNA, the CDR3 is TGTGCCAGCAGTCGCAGGGAAGCCCAGCATTTT. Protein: CASSRREAQHF.

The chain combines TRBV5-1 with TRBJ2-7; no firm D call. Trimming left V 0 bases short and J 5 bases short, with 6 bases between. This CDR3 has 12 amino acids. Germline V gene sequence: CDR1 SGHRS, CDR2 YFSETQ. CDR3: CASSLDVDEQYF. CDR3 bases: TGCGCCAGCAGCTTGGACGTTGACGAGCAGTACTTC.

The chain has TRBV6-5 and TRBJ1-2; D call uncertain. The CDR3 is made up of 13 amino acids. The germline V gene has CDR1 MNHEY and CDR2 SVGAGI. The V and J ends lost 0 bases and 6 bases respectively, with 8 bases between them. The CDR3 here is CASSYSGVDGYTF. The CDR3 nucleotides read TGTGCCAGCAGTTACTCTGGCGTAGATGGCTACACCTTC.

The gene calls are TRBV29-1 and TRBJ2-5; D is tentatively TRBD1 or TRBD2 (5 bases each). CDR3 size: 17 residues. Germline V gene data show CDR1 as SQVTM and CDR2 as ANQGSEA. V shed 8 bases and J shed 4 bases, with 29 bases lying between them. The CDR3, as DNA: TGCAGCTTCAAGTACCAAGGAAGGGTCGGGGCCCTAGAGACCCAGTACTTC. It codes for CSFKYQGRVGALETQYF.

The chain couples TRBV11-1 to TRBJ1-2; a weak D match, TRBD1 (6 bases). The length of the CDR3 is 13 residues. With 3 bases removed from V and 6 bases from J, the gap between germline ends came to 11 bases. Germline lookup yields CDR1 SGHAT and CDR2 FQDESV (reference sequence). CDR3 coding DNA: TGTGCCAGCAGCTTTACAGGGTTTGATGGCTACACCTTC. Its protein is CASSFTGFDGYTF.